Listed below are T cell receptor beta chains from one sample, sequenced in a study of shared T cell receptors in the human thymus. Sequencing used immunoSEQ multiplex PCR; TCRdb keeps in-frame clones, though not all of them. The sample holds roughly 660,000 clones, over 75% seen once. This same sample was also part of a study on human thymus T cells.

The specimen sequenced was thymocytes. These receptors came from a boy younger than two with a congenital heart defect. The CDR3 runs from the conserved cysteine through the conserved F or W. A D gene is named only where the DNA matches it firmly.

>TRBJ2-4|TRBV4-2|TRBD2
CASSQETSGRPAAKNIQYF
TGTGCCAGCAGCCAAGAGACTAGCGGGAGGCCGGCGGCCAAAAACATTCAGTACTTC
>TRBJ2-7|TRBV11-3|TRBD2
CASSPVSGTSSYEQYF
TGTGCCAGCAGCCCGGTTAGCGGGACGAGCTCCTACGAGCAGTACTTC
>TRBJ2-7|TRBV6-5|TRBD2
CAPPRLAGPREQYF
TGTGCCCCCCCCAGACTAGCGGGGCCCCGGGAGCAGTACTTC
>TRBJ2-1|TRBV28|-
CASSLETNGSNEQFF
TGTGCCAGCAGTTTGGAGACTAACGGGAGCAATGAGCAGTTCTTC
>TRBJ2-2|TRBV19|-
CASSRGGTGELFF
TGTGCCAGTAGTAGGGGCGGCACCGGGGAGCTGTTTTTT
>TRBJ2-7|TRBV7-2|TRBD1
CASSFVGQGDSYEQYF
TGTGCCAGCAGCTTTGTAGGACAGGGAGACTCCTACGAGCAGTACTTC
>TRBJ1-3|TRBV29-1|-
CSVENSSGNTIYF
TGCAGCGTTGAAAACTCCTCTGGAAACACCATATATTTT
>TRBJ1-4|TRBV7-2|TRBD1
CASSLAPDLAATGGNEKLFF
TGTGCCAGCAGCTTAGCTCCCGACTTGGCGGCCACAGGGGGTAATGAAAAACTGTTTTTT
>TRBJ2-3|TRBV28|-
CASSLRHSQGTQYF
TGTGCCAGCAGTTTACGGCACAGCCAGGGTACGCAGTATTTT
>TRBJ2-1|TRBV25-1|TRBD2
CASSEGLAGSHGQFF
TGTGCCAGCAGTGAGGGGCTAGCGGGATCCCACGGGCAGTTCTTC
>TRBJ1-2|TRBV19|-
CASSIRPWDNSHGYTF
TGTGCCAGTAGTATCCGCCCCTGGGACAATAGCCATGGCTACACCTTC
>TRBJ2-5|TRBV6-5|TRBD2
CASNTGREGGETQYF
TGTGCCAGCAATACCGGGCGGGAGGGGGGAGAGACCCAGTACTTC
>TRBJ2-4|TRBV5-8|TRBD1
CASSSRGGYGKNIQYF
TGTGCCAGCAGCTCTCGAGGGGGCTATGGCAAAAACATTCAGTACTTC
>TRBJ1-4|TRBV6-5|TRBD1
CASSRGQGEEKLFF
TGTGCCAGCAGCCGGGGACAGGGGGAAGAAAAACTGTTTTTT
>TRBJ2-7|TRBV4-3|-
CASSQALGAYYEQYF
TGCGCCAGCAGCCAGGCCTTGGGGGCCTACTACGAGCAGTACTTC
>TRBJ2-7|TRBV5-4|TRBD1
CASSLSGTGGYYEQYF
TGTGCCAGCAGCTTGTCCGGGACAGGGGGGTACTACGAGCAGTACTTC
>TRBJ2-5|TRBV9|-
CASSPRRGQETQYF
TGTGCCAGCAGCCCCCGGCGGGGACAAGAGACCCAGTACTTC
>TRBJ2-2|TRBV4-3|-
CASSQRVGGLTGELFF
TGCGCCAGCAGCCAAAGGGTTGGCGGACTCACCGGGGAGCTGTTTTTT
>TRBJ2-1|TRBV28|TRBD1
CASIPTGDPNEQFF
TGTGCCAGCATTCCGACAGGGGACCCCAATGAGCAGTTCTTC
>TRBJ1-2|TRBV27|TRBD1
CASSPRDRGYGYTF
TGTGCCAGCAGTCCCCGGGACAGGGGCTATGGCTACACCTTC
>TRBJ2-1|TRBV5-4|TRBD2
CASSLGGLAINEQFF
TGTGCCAGCAGCTTGGGGGGACTAGCAATCAATGAGCAGTTCTTC
>TRBJ2-7|TRBV12-5|TRBD1
CASGLENRGAYEQYF
TGTGCTAGTGGTTTGGAAAACAGGGGGGCCTACGAGCAGTACTTC